The 5 T cell receptor beta chains listed next were all sequenced from one sample in a study of T cells in localized non-small cell lung cancer. Profiled with immunoSEQ multiplex PCR; TCRdb holds only in-frame clones, not every one. Of approximately 76,000 clones listed, 80% are singletons. Sequences were derived from peripheral blood, sampled before any cancer treatment. The receptor set was obtained from a female donor at least 60 years old with stage I lung adenocarcinoma.

This sequence joins TRBV9 and TRBJ2-2, with TRBD2 matching over 9 bases. With 0 bases clipped from V and 5 bases from J, the junction kept 8 bases outside the gene matches. The CDR3 length is 17 residues. Germline V gene data show CDR1 as SGDLS and CDR2 as YYNGEE. CDR3 in amino acids: CASSVAGGRASTGELFF. In DNA, the CDR3 is TGTGCCAGCAGCGTAGCTGGCGGGAGGGCCAGTACCGGGGAGCTGTTTTTT. Looking up the rest from reference TRBV9 and TRBJ2-2 gives the full variable domain: DSGVTQTPKHLITATGQRVTLRCSPRSGDLSVYWYQQSLDQGLQFLIQYYNGEERAKGNILERFSAQQFPDLHSELNLSSLELGDSALYFCASSVAGGRASTGELFFGEGSRLTVL.

This rearrangement joins TRBV4-2 to TRBJ2-1; 7 bases match TRBD2. V was clipped by 1 base and J by 0 bases; unmatched bases: 3. This CDR3 has 16 residues. CDR1 and CDR2 (germline): LGHNA, YNFKEQ. CDR3 nucleotides: TGTGCCAGCAGCCAAGCAGCGGGGCTCTCCTACAATGAGCAGTTCTTC. It translates to CASSQAAGLSYNEQFF.

The chain links TRBV7-2 to TRBJ1-1; possibly TRBD1 for D (5 bases). The V gene lost 5 bases and the J gene lost 4 bases, with 11 bases spanning the gap. The CDR3 runs to 13 residues. Germline-derived CDR1 and CDR2 are SGHTA and FQGNSA. For the CDR3, the DNA is TGTGCCAGCAGCCTCCGACAGTTCACTGAAGCTTTCTTT. Translation: CASSLRQFTEAFF.

This clone turned up a few times. V and J are TRBV6-5 and TRBJ2-5; TRBD1 agrees at 9 bases. This CDR3 is 15 amino acids long. Per germline, CDR1 MNHEY and CDR2 SVGAGI. The V segment lost 10 bases and the J segment 1 base; nucleotides outside the gene matches: 10. The CDR3 bases are TGTGCCATATTCGGGACAGGGATATTCCAAGAGACCCAGTACTTC. This codes for CAIFGTGIFQETQYF.

The chain is built from TRBV7-2 and TRBJ2-2; no clear D. This CDR3 region has 13 residues. V lost 5 bases, J lost 5 bases, and 9 bases lay in between. The germline V gene has CDR1 SGHTA and CDR2 FQGNSA. The CDR3 DNA reads as TGTGCCAGCAGCACCACCTCGACCGGGGAGCTGTTTTTT. Translating gives CASSTTSTGELFF.